This record concerns one TCR beta chain sequence. The data are from a study of shared clonotypes between healthy human individuals. The CDR3 length is 15 residues. Germline V gives CDR1 SGDLS, CDR2 YYNGEE. The V end lost 4 bases, the J end lost 4 bases, and 17 bases lay between the germline ends. Some clones are missing from TCRdb's copy, which holds only in-frame ones; the method was immunoSEQ multiplex PCR. This sample yields roughly 2 million clones, of which roughly 94% are seen a single time; more than 0.1% belongs to the top ten. The rearrangement links TRBV9 to TRBJ1-2; D is perhaps TRBD1 (5 bases). The sample comprised naive CD4+ T cells sorted from blood. The subset is: CD45RA+ positively selected. The sequence derives from a man between 18 and 35 years old in good health. CDR3 DNA sequence: TGTGCCAGCAGCCCCCAGACAGACCTGGCCTATGGCTACACCTTC. This sequence encodes CASSPQTDLAYGYTF.